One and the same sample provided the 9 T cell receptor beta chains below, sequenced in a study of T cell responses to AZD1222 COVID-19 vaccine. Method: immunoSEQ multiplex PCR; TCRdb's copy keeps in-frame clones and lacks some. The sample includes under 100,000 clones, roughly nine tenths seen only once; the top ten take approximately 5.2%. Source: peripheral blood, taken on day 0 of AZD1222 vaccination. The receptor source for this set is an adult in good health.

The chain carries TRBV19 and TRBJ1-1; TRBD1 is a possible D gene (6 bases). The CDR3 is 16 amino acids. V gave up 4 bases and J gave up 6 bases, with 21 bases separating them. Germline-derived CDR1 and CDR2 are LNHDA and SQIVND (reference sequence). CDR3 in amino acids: CASSNGGGRGVPEAFF. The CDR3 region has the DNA TGTGCCAGTAGTAACGGTGGTGGCAGGGGAGTCCCTGAAGCTTTCTTT.

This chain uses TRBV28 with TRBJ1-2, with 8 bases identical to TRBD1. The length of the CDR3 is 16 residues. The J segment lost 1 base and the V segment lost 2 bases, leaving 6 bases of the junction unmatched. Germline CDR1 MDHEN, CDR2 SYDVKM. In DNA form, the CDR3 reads TGTGCCAGCAGTTTAAGCGGACAGGGACTTAACTATGGCTACACCTTC. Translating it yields CASSLSGQGLNYGYTF.

The CDR3 sequence: CASSFDRRNTGELFF. Here the CDR3 DNA reads TGTGCCAGCAGCTTCGACCGGAGGAACACCGGGGAGCTGTTTTTT. The V call is TRBV7-2, the J call TRBJ2-2; no reliable D call. The CDR3 contains 15 residues. Germline values: CDR1 SGHTA, CDR2 FQGNSA. V was trimmed by 3 bases and J by 1 base, leaving 9 bases between them.

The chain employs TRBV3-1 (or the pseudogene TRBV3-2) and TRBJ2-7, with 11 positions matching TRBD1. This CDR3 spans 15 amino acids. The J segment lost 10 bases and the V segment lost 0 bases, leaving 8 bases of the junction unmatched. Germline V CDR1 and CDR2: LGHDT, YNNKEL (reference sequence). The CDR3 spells CASSQDWFGTGGQYF. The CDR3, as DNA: TGTGCCAGCAGCCAAGATTGGTTTGGGACAGGGGGTCAGTACTTC.

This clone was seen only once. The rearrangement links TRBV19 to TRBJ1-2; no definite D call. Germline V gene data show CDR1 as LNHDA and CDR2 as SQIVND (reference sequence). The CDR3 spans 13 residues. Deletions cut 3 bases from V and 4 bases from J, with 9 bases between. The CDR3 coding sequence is TGTGCCAGTAGTATTCTACCGGGCTATGGCTACACCTTC. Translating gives CASSILPGYGYTF.

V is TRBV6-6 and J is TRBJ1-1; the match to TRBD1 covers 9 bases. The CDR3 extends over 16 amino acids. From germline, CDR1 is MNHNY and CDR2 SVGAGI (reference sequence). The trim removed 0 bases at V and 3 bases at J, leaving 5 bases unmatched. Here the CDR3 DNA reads TGTGCCAGCAGTTACTCTGGACAGGGGTTGGACACTGAAGCTTTCTTT. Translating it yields CASSYSGQGLDTEAFF.

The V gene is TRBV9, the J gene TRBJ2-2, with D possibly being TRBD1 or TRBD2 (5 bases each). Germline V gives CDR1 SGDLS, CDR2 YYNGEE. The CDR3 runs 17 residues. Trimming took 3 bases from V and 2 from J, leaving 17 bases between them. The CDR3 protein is CASSGPRGRPNTGELFF. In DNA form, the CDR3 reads TGTGCCAGCAGCGGCCCCCGGGGCAGACCTAACACCGGGGAGCTGTTTTTT.

The CDR3 DNA reads as TGTGCCAGCAGCCACCCTAGCGGGGGGACCTACGAGCAGTACTTC. Its translation: CASSHPSGGTYEQYF. The chain links TRBV14 to TRBJ2-7; 11 bases map to TRBD2. V shed 3 bases and J 2 bases; nucleotides not matched to a gene: 3. The CDR3 is made up of 15 amino acids. CDR1 SGHDN and CDR2 FVKESK come from the germline V gene.

DNA for the CDR3: TGTGCCACCAGCAGAGAATCGGGACAGCTCTACGAGCAGTACTTC. It yields the protein CATSRESGQLYEQYF. This chain joins TRBV15 and TRBJ2-7; 7 nucleotides align to TRBD1. V was clipped by 0 bases and J by 3 bases; unmatched bases: 5. The CDR3 runs 15 residues. The germline CDR1 and CDR2 sequences are LNHNV and YYDKDF (reference sequence).